This TCR beta chain derives from a study of blood T cell repertoires in COVID-19. Study as a whole: Samples taken during acute and convalescent COVID-19 were collected in the United States, Italy and Spain. The cDNA or gDNA used as material had been derived from T cells, B-cell-depleted T cells, or PBMCs.

Methods used by the authors: The assay estimated nucleated cells by amplifying reference gene primers. Clones were read by immunoSEQ multiplex PCR, and TCRdb kept only the in-frame ones, dropping some. Clone size and the V and J calls come from that table; the DNA yielded D and trimming. The repertoire holds under 300,000 clones, with less than 90% as singletons. CDR3 size: 14 residues. Trimming stripped 0 bases from V and 2 bases from J, with 8 bases between. The V gene's germline CDR1 is MNHEY and CDR2 SMNVEV (reference sequence). Followed longitudinally, the Seattle patients had been enrolled during active infection.

The clonotype was recovered from a woman aged 25-40 years with COVID-19, enrolled during active disease. The J gene is TRBJ2-7, the V gene TRBV27; no definite D call. The sequenced sample was peripheral blood. The CDR3 nucleotides are TGTGCCAGCAGTTTATCAGCTGCTACCTACGAGCAGTACTTC. This gives the protein CASSLSAATYEQYF.